The next 28 T cell receptor beta chains were all read from a single sample in a study of T cell clonality in common variable immunodeficiency. Only in-frame clones appear in the TCRdb table, and some are missing; sequencing was by immunoSEQ multiplex PCR. The sample was found to contain 40,000 to 65,000 clones, and every one recurs. Sequenced material: peripheral blood mononuclear cells. The receptors originated from a person between 18 and 70 years old in good health.

This clone was detected many times. The CDR3 bases that were read are TGCGCCAGTGCCAAGACTAGCGGGAGTTACGAG. It yields the protein CASAKTSGSYE. The entire CDR3 protein is CASAKTSGSYEQYF. The chain has TRBV5-1 and TRBJ2-7; 12 bases match TRBD2. The read comes to an end 3 residues before the CDR3 does, leaving the germline J gene to fill in the end. The CDR3 spans 14 residues. Germline CDR1 reads SGHRS; CDR2 reads YFSETQ. Unmatched junction bases numbered 7, after V lost 8 bases and J lost 4 bases. The variable domain in full, with the rest retrieved from reference TRBV5-1 and TRBJ2-7, is KAGVTQTPRYLIKTRGQQVTLSCSPISGHRSVSWYQQTPGQGLQFLFEYFSETQRNKGNFPGRFSGRQFSNSRSEMNVSTLELGDSALYLCASAKTSGSYEQYFGPGTRLTVT.

There are many counts of this clone. The CDR3 end lies 3 residues beyond the end of the read and is filled in from the germline J gene. This chain joins TRBV20-1 and TRBJ1-5, with TRBD1 matching 9 bases. Germline CDR1 DFQATT, CDR2 SNEGSKA (reference sequence). The V segment lost 0 bases and the J segment 3 bases; nucleotides outside the gene matches: 6. The length of the CDR3 is 16 residues. CDR3 protein: CSARDSDRGSNQPQHF. CDR3 DNA, as far as it was read: TGCAGTGCTAGAGATTCGGACAGGGGTTCCAATCAGCCC.

A few counts support this clone. The CDR3 extends 3 residues past the end of the read, so its final part is completed from the germline J gene. The chain uses TRBV19 and TRBJ1-1; D might be TRBD1 (5 bases). The CDR3 covers 15 residues. Germline CDR1 LNHDA, CDR2 SQIVND (reference sequence). Trimming removed 2 bases from V and 1 base from J, with 11 bases in between. The CDR3 bases that were read are TGTGCCAGTAGTATAACCGAGACAGCGAACACTGAA. This encodes CASSITETANTE. The entire CDR3 protein is CASSITETANTEAFF.

Only a few counts were recorded for this clone. With the read ending 3 residues before the CDR3 end, the germline J gene is used to fill in that end. This chain uses TRBV20-1 with TRBJ2-3; tentatively, D is TRBD2 (6 bases). CDR3 length: 11 amino acids. The V gene's germline CDR1 is DFQATT and CDR2 SNEGSKA (reference sequence). The CDR3: CSGTLKETQYF. The sequenced CDR3 bases are TGCAGCGGGACTCTTAAAGAGACG.

This clone showed up just a few times. The DNA ends 3 residues before the CDR3 does, and the rest of the CDR3 is filled in from the germline J gene. The genes are TRBV30 and TRBJ2-3; the match to TRBD1 covers 9 bases. CDR1 is GTSNPN, CDR2 SVGIG, per germline (reference sequence). There are 13 residues in the CDR3. The sequenced part of the CDR3 DNA is TGTGCCTGGAGCGACAGGGGGGATCAGCCG. It encodes CAWSDRGDQP. The complete CDR3 sequence is CAWSDRGDQPQYF.

This clone was found many times. The read ends 3 residues shy of where the CDR3 ends; the end is completed using the germline J gene. J is TRBJ1-1 and V is TRBV7-3, with D unclear. Between the trimmed V and J ends, which lost 1 base and 1 base, there was a span of 4 bases. The CDR3 runs to 13 residues. The germline V gene has CDR1 SGHTA and CDR2 FQGTGA. Incomplete CDR3 DNA: TGTGCCAGCAGCTTAAATCGGAACACTGAA. Translation: CASSLNRNTE. The whole CDR3 sequence reads CASSLNRNTEAFF.

The table lists this clone with a few counts. The missing CDR3 end, 3 residues past where the read stops, is filled in from the germline J gene. The V and J genes are TRBV20-1 and TRBJ1-2; the D gene is possibly TRBD1 (5 bases). Germline V CDR1 and CDR2: DFQATT, SNEGSKA (reference sequence). This CDR3 contains 15 residues. The sequenced CDR3 bases are TGCAGTGCTAGAGATCGCGGGGACGCCCTAAGGGTC. It specifies CSARDRGDALRV. In full, the CDR3 is CSARDRGDALRVYTF.

This clone was observed at least ten times. The read gets to within 3 residues of the CDR3 end, and the germline J gene fills in the rest. The chain recombines TRBV12-3 or TRBV12-4 with TRBJ2-3; D possibly corresponds to TRBD2 (6 bases). This CDR3 contains 16 residues. Trimming shortened V by 6 bases and J by 0 bases, and 16 bases separated the two germline ends. CDR3 protein: CASSRNSGYSTDTQYF. Partial CDR3 DNA: TGTGCCAGCAGCCGTAATAGCGGCTATAGCACAGATACG.

This clone was counted at least ten times. This chain's CDR3 is CSVMADWTAGVRYTF. The covered CDR3 bases are TGCAGCGTTATGGCCGATTGGACAGCGGGGGTACGC. The J gene is TRBJ1-2, the V gene TRBV29-1; maybe TRBD1 (6 bases). The read terminates 3 residues before the CDR3 end, so the remaining end is supplied by the germline J gene. Germline V gene sequence: CDR1 SQVTM, CDR2 ANQGSEA. The CDR3 has 15 residues.

The table lists this clone with a few counts. The CDR3 end is not reached by the read, which stops 3 residues before it; the germline J gene fills it in. V gene TRBV2 combines with J gene TRBJ2-3, with D perhaps matching TRBD2 (7 bases). From germline, CDR1 is SNHLY and CDR2 FYNNEI. The CDR3 consists of 15 residues. The sequenced part of the CDR3 DNA is TGTGCCAGCAGTCGAGGGGGGGAGGGCCGGGAGACG. It codes for CASSRGGEGRET. The entire CDR3 is CASSRGGEGRETQYF.

A note on this clone: The read finishes 3 residues shy of the CDR3 end, and the germline J gene is used to complete it. The chain links TRBV20-1 to TRBJ1-5; maybe TRBD1 (5 bases). Trimming stripped 6 bases from V and 3 bases from J, with 12 bases between. This CDR3 is built from 13 residues. Germline V gene sequence: CDR1 DFQATT, CDR2 SNEGSKA (reference sequence). CDR3 sequence: CSAGREYNQPQHF. Incomplete CDR3 DNA: TGCAGTGCGGGCAGGGAGTACAATCAGCCC.

This clone occurred many times. The read comes to an end 3 residues before the CDR3 does, leaving the germline J gene to fill in the end. The rearrangement links TRBV2 to TRBJ2-2; weak D call: TRBD2 (6 bases). The germline V gene has CDR1 SNHLY and CDR2 FYNNEI. V was clipped by 6 bases and J by 2 bases, with 10 bases between them. The CDR3 spans 14 residues. CDR3: CASRRLGNTGELFF. CDR3 bases read: TGTGCCAGCAGAAGACTAGGAAACACCGGGGAG.

Incomplete CDR3 DNA: TGCAGTGCTCCGAGGGCGGGTCGGGACAATGAG. This gives the protein CSAPRAGRDNE. The full CDR3 protein reads CSAPRAGRDNEQFF. The chain carries TRBV20-1 and TRBJ2-1, with D possibly being TRBD2 (5 bases). The CDR3 end falls 3 residues outside the read, so it is completed with the germline J gene. The V end was cut by 5 bases, the J end by 5 bases, with 16 bases between. CDR3 length: 14 residues. The germline V gene has CDR1 DFQATT and CDR2 SNEGSKA (reference sequence).

This clone was recorded many times. The CDR3 goes on 3 residues after the read ends, and that part is filled in from the germline J gene. The J gene is TRBJ2-1, the V gene TRBV7-9; 9 bases match TRBD2. Germline trimming cut 0 bases from V and 7 bases from J; bases unmatched to any gene: 4. The CDR3 has 15 residues. The germline V gene encodes CDR1 SEHNR and CDR2 FQNEAQ (reference sequence). The CDR3 reads CASSLASGSGNEQFF. The CDR3 DNA, read in part, is TGTGCCAGCAGCTTAGCTAGCGGGAGTGGAAATGAG.

The table lists this clone with many counts. The sequence runs out 3 residues before the end of the CDR3; the remainder is reconstructed from the germline J gene. The rearrangement uses TRBV5-6 and TRBJ2-3; 7 bases line up with TRBD1. The CDR3 has 13 residues. Looked up from germline, CDR1 is SGHDT and CDR2 is YYEEEE. The trim removed 7 bases at V and 4 bases at J, leaving 6 bases unmatched. CDR3 in amino acids: CASETGPADTQYF. CDR3 DNA (partial): TGTGCCAGCGAGACAGGGCCGGCAGATACG.

At least ten counts were recorded for this clone. The read finishes 3 residues shy of the CDR3 end, and the germline J gene is used to complete it. The V gene is TRBV2, the J gene TRBJ1-1, with D possibly matching TRBD1 (5 bases). The germline V and J ends were trimmed by 6 bases and 4 bases, with 18 bases remaining between them. CDR3 size: 15 residues. Germline values: CDR1 SNHLY, CDR2 FYNNEI. The DNA read from the CDR3 is TGTGCCAGCAGCGTGGACACCCCCTTGGGCACTGAA. This sequence encodes CASSVDTPLGTE. The whole CDR3 is CASSVDTPLGTEAFF. Full variable domain (missing parts from reference TRBV2 and TRBJ1-1): EPEVTQTPSHQVTQMGQEVILRCVPISNHLYFYWYRQILGQKVEFLVSFYNNEISEKSEIFDDQFSVERPDGSNFTLKIRSTKLEDSAMYFCASSVDTPLGTEAFFGQGTRLTVV.

This clone was seen ten or more times. The CDR3 is cut off 3 residues early in the read; its end comes from the germline J gene. This chain connects TRBV20-1 to TRBJ1-2; 8 nucleotides line up with TRBD1. Germline assignment: CDR1 DFQATT and CDR2 SNEGSKA (reference sequence). Trimming took 5 bases from V and 5 from J; bases not matched to a gene: 10. The CDR3 is 14 amino acids. The CDR3 spells CSAFSTGGGYGYTF. The sequenced part of the CDR3 DNA is TGCAGTGCTTTCTCCACAGGGGGTGGGTATGGC.

This clone was counted ten times or more. The read is 3 residues too short to cover the CDR3 end, so that end is filled in from the germline J gene. The chain recombines TRBV7-9 with TRBJ2-2; TRBD2 matches 7 bases. Germline trimming cut 5 bases from V and 3 bases from J; bases unmatched to any gene: 6. The CDR3 extends over 15 amino acids. Germline V gene sequence: CDR1 SEHNR, CDR2 FQNEAQ (reference sequence). The CDR3 DNA, read in part, is TGTGCCAGCAGCGGGGGGAGCGGGGACACCGGGGAG. Translated: CASSGGSGDTGE. The full CDR3 reads CASSGGSGDTGELFF.

In its sample, this clone was seen many times. The DNA ends 3 residues before the CDR3 does, and the rest of the CDR3 is filled in from the germline J gene. The chain couples TRBV30 to TRBJ2-7; TRBD1 agrees at 7 bases. Germline CDR1 reads GTSNPN; CDR2 reads SVGIG (reference sequence). The CDR3 totals 15 residues. J gave up 2 bases and V 0 bases, and 7 bases lay outside the gene matches. Incomplete CDR3 DNA: TGTGCCTGGAGTGTCGGGCAGGGGGTGACCTACGAG. Amino acid sequence: CAWSVGQGVTYE. The whole CDR3 protein reads CAWSVGQGVTYEQYF.

This clone was recorded at least ten times. The DNA ends 3 residues before the CDR3 does, and the rest of the CDR3 is filled in from the germline J gene. The V gene is TRBV20-1, the J gene TRBJ2-3; 9 bases match TRBD1. The CDR3 spans 12 residues. Per germline, CDR1 DFQATT and CDR2 SNEGSKA (reference sequence). CDR3 region: CSAQIQGASQYF. Incomplete CDR3 DNA: TGCAGTGCTCAGATACAGGGGGCGTCG.

Ten or more counts support this clone. The covered CDR3 bases are TGTGCCTGGAATAGGGTCAGTCGAAACTACGAG. As protein: CAWNRVSRNYE. The entire CDR3 reads CAWNRVSRNYEQYF. The chain has TRBV30 and TRBJ2-7; no definite D call. From the germline J gene comes the end of the CDR3, since the read stops 3 residues before it. V gave up 4 bases and J gave up 3 bases, with 16 bases separating them. The CDR3 has 14 residues. From germline, CDR1 is GTSNPN and CDR2 SVGIG (reference sequence).

This clone occurred many times. The DNA ends 3 residues before the CDR3 does, and the rest of the CDR3 is filled in from the germline J gene. The chain joins TRBV20-1 to TRBJ2-1, with 12 nucleotides matching TRBD2. After removal of 0 bases from V and 8 bases from J, the junction contained 8 bases not matched to a gene. The germline gives CDR1 DFQATT, CDR2 SNEGSKA (reference sequence). The CDR3 loop spans 16 amino acids. This CDR3 reads CSARDRQRTSGDEQFF. Partial CDR3 DNA: TGCAGTGCTAGAGATCGGCAAAGGACTAGCGGGGATGAG.

This clone was detected ten times or more. The read ends 3 residues early relative to the CDR3; the germline J gene fills the gap. V usage is TRBV29-1 and J usage is TRBJ2-3; D is unresolved. Germline CDR1 is SQVTM and CDR2 is ANQGSEA. CDR3 length: 11 amino acids. V lost 6 bases and J lost 5, with 9 bases in between. CDR3 DNA, as far as it was read: TGCAGCGTGTCCTCAGTAGATACG. Translating gives CSVSSVDT. The entire CDR3 sequence reads CSVSSVDTQYF.

This clone was recorded many times. The CDR3 sequence is CASSLGLYYEQYF. The sequenced CDR3 bases are TGTGCCAGCAGCCTGGGACTTTACTACGAG. V usage is TRBV12-3 or TRBV12-4 and J usage is TRBJ2-7; D perhaps matches TRBD2 (6 bases). The CDR3 is cut off 3 residues early in the read; its end comes from the germline J gene. The CDR3 loop spans 13 amino acids. Between the trimmed V and J ends, which lost 6 bases and 3 bases, there was a span of 12 bases.

This clone was found many times. The read finishes 3 residues shy of the CDR3 end, and the germline J gene is used to complete it. The chain has TRBV29-1 and TRBJ2-3, with 7 bases aligning to TRBD1. Germline V CDR1 and CDR2: SQVTM, ANQGSEA. There are 14 residues in the CDR3. V trimming: 5 bases; J trimming: 2 bases; junction bases outside the gene matches: 7. The CDR3 bases that were read are TGCAGCGTTCGACCCAGGGGGTTCACAGATACG. It encodes CSVRPRGFTDT. The whole CDR3 sequence reads CSVRPRGFTDTQYF.

In this sample, this clone turned up many times. From the germline J gene comes the end of the CDR3, since the read stops 3 residues before it. The V and J genes are TRBV29-1 and TRBJ2-7; 12 bases agree with TRBD2. The junction had 7 bases not matched to a gene; V was cut back by 6 bases and J by 4 bases. Per the germline V gene, CDR1 is SQVTM and CDR2 is ANQGSEA. This CDR3 region has 14 residues. The chain's CDR3 is CSVNGLAGSYEQYF. The part of the CDR3 DNA that was read is TGCAGCGTAAACGGACTAGCGGGATCTTACGAG.

A few counts support this clone. The read terminates 3 residues before the CDR3 end, so the remaining end is supplied by the germline J gene. The rearrangement joins TRBV7-3 to TRBJ2-2; 9 bases map to TRBD1. J lost 2 bases, V lost 5 bases, and 6 bases had no gene match. The CDR3 spans 16 residues. Germline lookup yields CDR1 SGHTA and CDR2 FQGTGA. Incomplete CDR3 DNA: TGTGCCAGCAGCGAGACAGGGGGAAGAAACACCGGGGAG. Its protein is CASSETGGRNTGE. The full CDR3 is CASSETGGRNTGELFF.

This clone was seen repeatedly, ten times or more. The read is 3 residues too short to cover the CDR3 end, so that end is filled in from the germline J gene. This rearrangement joins TRBV6-1 to TRBJ2-2; no firm D call. V was cut by 3 bases and J by 3 bases, with 8 bases left in between. This CDR3 spans 14 amino acids. The germline gives CDR1 MNHNS, CDR2 SASEGT. The CDR3 DNA, read in part, is TGTGCCAGCAGTGATAGGGCTGACACCGGGGAG. It yields the protein CASSDRADTGE. The whole CDR3 sequence is CASSDRADTGELFF.